The 28 T cell receptor beta chains below were found in one sample sequenced in a study of cytomegalovirus exposure and HLA in healthy donors. This table comes from immunoSEQ multiplex PCR, and its TCRdb copy is limited to in-frame clones, with some not included. This table has over 100,000 clones, around 96% appearing once. Sample: PBMCs. The receptors come from a woman aged 18-30 years in good health and CMV-seronegative.

The chain combines TRBV4-2 with TRBJ2-4, with TRBD2 matching over 15 bases. V trimming: 2 bases; J trimming: 0 bases; junction bases outside the gene matches: 8. CDR3 length: 20 amino acids. CDR1 is LGHNA, CDR2 YNFKEQ, per germline. DNA of the CDR3: TGTGCCAGCAGCCAACCGGGACTAGCGGGGGGACCTCTAGCCAAAAACATTCAGTACTTC. This gives the protein CASSQPGLAGGPLAKNIQYF.

This sequence joins TRBV7-6 and TRBJ2-2, with 8 bases aligning to TRBD2. The CDR3 loop spans 15 amino acids. With 5 bases clipped from V and 6 bases from J, the junction kept 8 bases outside the gene matches. CDR1 SGHVS and CDR2 FNYEAQ come from the germline V gene. The CDR3 protein is CASSPRGGASGELFF. The CDR3 nucleotides read TGTGCCAGCAGCCCCCGGGGGGGGGCCTCCGGGGAGCTGTTTTTT.

V gene TRBV4-3 combines with J gene TRBJ2-2; the D is unclear. CDR1 and CDR2 from the germline V gene are LGHNA and YSLEER. The V end was cut by 2 bases, the J end by 7 bases, with 20 bases between. This CDR3 has 17 amino acids. In nucleotides, the CDR3 is TGCGCCAGCAGCCAATCGCCCCGGTATAAGAGAGGCGGGGAGCTGTTTTTT. It is translated as CASSQSPRYKRGGELFF.

This clone was counted only a few times. This chain connects TRBV16 to TRBJ2-7, with D hard to call. Germline V lookup: CDR1 KGHSY, CDR2 FQNENV. This CDR3 spans 14 amino acids. V lost 2 bases, J lost 4 bases, and 12 bases lay in between. The chain's CDR3 is CASSQGGSLYEQYF. CDR3 nucleotides: TGTGCCAGCAGCCAAGGCGGCAGTCTGTACGAGCAGTACTTC.

V usage is TRBV11-2 and J usage is TRBJ2-7, with a tentative D call TRBD1 (7 bases). CDR1 is SGHAT and CDR2 is FQNNGV in the germline V gene. Deletions cut 4 bases from V and 2 bases from J, with 15 bases between. This CDR3 is 15 amino acids long. The CDR3 region is CASSSGDRAPYEQYF. The DNA of the CDR3 is TGTGCCAGCAGCTCGGGAGACAGGGCCCCCTACGAGCAGTACTTC.

The V and J genes are TRBV4-3 and TRBJ2-7; no clear D. Trimming removed 4 bases at V and 1 base at J, with 14 bases between. CDR1 and CDR2 from the germline V gene are LGHNA and YSLEER. This CDR3 has 15 amino acids. CDR3 region: CASSLRRQVSYEQYF. The CDR3 DNA is TGCGCCAGCAGCCTCAGACGGCAGGTTTCCTACGAGCAGTACTTC.

The J gene is TRBJ2-4, the V gene TRBV4-1; D is ambiguous. The CDR3 length is 13 residues. V lost 0 bases and J 8 bases, leaving 8 bases between the germline ends. Germline CDR1 and CDR2: MGHRA and YSYEKL. CDR3 sequence reads: CASSQELRYIQYF. CDR3 coding DNA: TGCGCCAGCAGCCAAGAACTGCGGTACATTCAGTACTTC.

This rearrangement joins TRBV18 to TRBJ1-1; 7 bases match TRBD1. This CDR3 comprises 16 residues. CDR1 is KGHSH and CDR2 is LQKENI in the germline V gene. Trimming took 3 bases from V and 1 from J; bases not matched to a gene: 8. The CDR3 DNA sequence: TGTGCCAGCTCACCCGACAGGGTGATCCAGAACACTGAAGCTTTCTTT. Residues: CASSPDRVIQNTEAFF.

The chain joins TRBV7-3 to TRBJ2-2; 9 positions match TRBD2. The germline CDR1 and CDR2 sequences are SGHTA and FQGTGA. The CDR3 totals 15 residues. Trimming cost V 5 bases and J 4 bases; bases outside gene matches: 5. CDR3: CASSPTSGPTGELFF. CDR3 bases: TGTGCCAGCAGCCCGACTAGCGGTCCCACCGGGGAGCTGTTTTTT. The variable domain in full, with the rest retrieved from reference TRBV7-3 and TRBJ2-2, is GAGVSQTPSNKVTEKGKYVELRCDPISGHTALYWYRQSLGQGPEFLIYFQGTGAADDSGLPNDRFFAVRPEGSVSTLKIQRTERGDSAVYLCASSPTSGPTGELFFGEGSRLTVL.

The V call is TRBV7-2, the J call TRBJ2-5; the match to TRBD2 covers 13 bases. J lost 4 bases, V lost 6 bases, and 5 bases had no gene match. The germline V gene encodes CDR1 SGHTA and CDR2 FQGNSA. This CDR3 is built from 15 residues. The DNA of the CDR3 is TGTGCCAGCAGGGGACTAGCGGGGTCTGTAGAGACCCAGTACTTC. Encoded protein: CASRGLAGSVETQYF.

The genes are TRBV27 and TRBJ1-6, with 9 bases fitting TRBD1. The ends lost 6 bases at V and 10 bases at J; junction bases unmatched: 7. This CDR3 has 14 residues. CDR1 and CDR2 (germline): MNHEY, SMNVEV (reference sequence). The CDR3 loop reads CASRGRTGESPLHF. The CDR3 nucleotides are TGTGCCAGCAGGGGTAGGACAGGGGAATCACCCCTCCACTTT.

Only one count was recorded for this clone. The V and J genes are TRBV18 and TRBJ1-1; D uncertain. Trimming cost V 3 bases and J 4 bases, with 9 bases left between them. The V gene's germline CDR1 is KGHSH and CDR2 LQKENI. The CDR3 is 13 residues long. CDR3 region: CASSPYGGTEAFF. CDR3 coding DNA: TGTGCCAGCTCACCTTACGGCGGCACTGAAGCTTTCTTT.

This chain links TRBV6-6 with TRBJ2-7; perhaps TRBD1 as D (5 bases). The length of the CDR3 is 12 residues. The V and J ends lost 6 bases and 2 bases respectively, with 8 bases between them. In germline, CDR1 is MNHNY, CDR2 SVGAGI (reference sequence). This CDR3 is CASSQDTYEQYF. DNA for the CDR3: TGTGCCAGCAGCCAGGACACCTACGAGCAGTACTTC.

The chain couples TRBV15 to TRBJ2-1; TRBD2 aligns across 10 bases. CDR3 size: 18 residues. Germline assignment: CDR1 LNHNV and CDR2 YYDKDF (reference sequence). Trimming cost V 4 bases and J 4 bases; bases outside gene matches: 13. The CDR3 reads CATSKGPASGRPYNEQFF. The CDR3 nucleotides read TGTGCCACCAGCAAAGGTCCGGCTAGCGGGAGACCTTACAATGAGCAGTTCTTC.

Here the CDR3 DNA reads TGTGCCATCAGTGAGCTGGGACTTCCCTACGAGCAGTACTTC. This translates into CAISELGLPYEQYF. The chain couples TRBV10-3 to TRBJ2-7; TRBD2 might be the D (6 bases). V was trimmed by 2 bases and J by 2 bases, leaving 10 bases between them. The germline gives CDR1 ENHRY, CDR2 SYGVKD. The length of the CDR3 is 14 residues.

The V call is TRBV6-6, the J call TRBJ2-1, with D perhaps matching TRBD2 (6 bases). V lost 0 bases, J lost 8 bases, and 14 bases lay in between. Germline lookup yields CDR1 MNHNY and CDR2 SVGAGI (reference sequence). This CDR3 comprises 15 residues. The CDR3 is CASSYSAGRAYEQFF. The CDR3 DNA reads as TGTGCCAGCAGTTACTCGGCGGGGCGGGCATATGAGCAGTTCTTC.

The gene calls are TRBV30 and TRBJ1-2; no firm D call. This CDR3 has 14 amino acids. V lost 3 bases and J 7 bases, leaving 18 bases between the germline ends. The germline V gene encodes CDR1 GTSNPN and CDR2 SVGIG (reference sequence). The chain's CDR3 is CAWRRDPDYGGYTF. The CDR3 coding sequence is TGTGCCTGGAGGCGAGACCCTGACTACGGTGGCTACACCTTC.

This chain uses TRBV19 with TRBJ2-3, with TRBD2 as a possible D gene (6 bases). The CDR3 loop spans 15 amino acids. In germline, CDR1 is LNHDA, CDR2 SQIVND (reference sequence). Trimming pared 6 bases from V and 0 bases from J, leaving 13 bases between. The CDR3 DNA reads as TGTGCCAGTAGGGAGGGACCTTCTAGCACAGATACGCAGTATTTT. This gives the protein CASREGPSSTDTQYF.

This chain connects TRBV27 to TRBJ2-7; 8 positions match TRBD2. This CDR3 contains 14 residues. Germline lookup yields CDR1 MNHEY and CDR2 SMNVEV (reference sequence). With 2 bases clipped from V and 4 bases from J, the junction kept 4 bases outside the gene matches. The CDR3, as DNA: TGTGCCAGCAGTTTAGCGGGGGGAATATACGAGCAGTACTTC. This encodes CASSLAGGIYEQYF.

Remarks on this clone: Sequence at one end of the junction differs from germline and may be a read error. The chain couples TRBV7-7 to TRBJ2-1; 9 bases align to TRBD2. The germline V gene encodes CDR1 SSHAT and CDR2 FNYEAQ (reference sequence). The CDR3 covers 17 residues. The CDR3 sequence: CASSLEVAGGPNNEQFF. In DNA, the CDR3 is TGTGCTAGCAGCTTAGAGGTCGCGGGAGGGCCGAACAATGAGCAGTTCTTC.

The chain carries TRBV5-6 and TRBJ1-6; the match to TRBD1 covers 10 bases. The germline CDR1 and CDR2 sequences are SGHDT and YYEEEE. This CDR3 contains 17 residues. J was trimmed by 4 bases and V by 3 bases; bases with no gene match: 7. Written as DNA, the CDR3 is TGTGCCAGCAGCTATGGACAGGGGGGTGTTTATAATTCACCCCTCCACTTT. This sequence encodes CASSYGQGGVYNSPLHF.

CDR3 bases: TGTGCTAGTGGGCAGGGGGTTTCGGACGAGCAGTACTTC. This gives the protein CASGQGVSDEQYF. This chain links TRBV12-5 with TRBJ2-7, with TRBD1 matching over 7 bases. This CDR3 has 13 residues. In germline, CDR1 is LGHNT, CDR2 FRNRAP. V lost 6 bases to trimming and J lost 5 bases; unmatched junction nucleotides: 7.

This chain connects TRBV21-1 to TRBJ2-7; the D call TRBD1 from the table was never checked on the DNA. TRBV21-1 represents a pseudogene. There are 11 residues in the CDR3. CDR3 bases: TGTGCCAGCAGCCAACAGGCAGGGCAGTACTTC. Translation: CASSQQAGQYF.

This clone was recorded only once. The chain recombines TRBV7-9 with TRBJ2-5, with D unclear. The CDR3 has 14 residues. Per the germline V gene, CDR1 is SEHNR and CDR2 is FQNEAQ (reference sequence). The V gene lost 1 base and the J gene lost 5 bases, with 11 bases spanning the gap. This chain's CDR3 is CASSLEPERETQYF. CDR3 nucleotide sequence: TGTGCCAGCAGCTTAGAACCGGAGAGGGAGACCCAGTACTTC.

The CDR3 reads CASSIAGNTEAFF. As DNA, the CDR3 is TGTGCCAGCAGCATTGCAGGGAACACTGAAGCTTTCTTT. The chain has TRBV9 and TRBJ1-1; D is undetermined. V was trimmed by 4 bases and J by 1 base, leaving 8 bases between them. This CDR3 region has 13 residues. CDR1 SGDLS and CDR2 YYNGEE come from the germline V gene.

The count of this clone is one. The V gene is TRBV4-1, the J gene TRBJ1-2, with no clear D. Trimming cost V 0 bases and J 4 bases, with 9 bases left between them. CDR3 size: 14 residues. Germline CDR1 MGHRA, CDR2 YSYEKL. In DNA, the CDR3 is TGCGCCAGCAGCCAAGATTTGTGGGCCTATGGCTACACCTTC. As protein: CASSQDLWAYGYTF.

This clone was seen a handful of times. The chain has TRBV18 and TRBJ2-2; possible D gene TRBD1, 6 bases. Trimming removed 1 base at V and 9 bases at J, with 9 bases between. The CDR3 runs to 13 residues. CDR1 is KGHSH and CDR2 is LQKENI in the germline V gene. DNA of the CDR3: TGTGCCAGCTCACCACTGACAGGCTGGGAGCTGTTTTTT. Its protein product is CASSPLTGWELFF.

The chain links TRBV6-1 to TRBJ2-1, with TRBD2 as a possible D gene (5 bases). Germline lookup yields CDR1 MNHNS and CDR2 SASEGT. This CDR3 contains 15 residues. With 6 bases removed from V and 2 bases from J, the gap between germline ends came to 14 bases. CDR3 sequence: CASRFGSEAYNEQFF. The CDR3 DNA reads TGTGCCAGCAGGTTCGGCTCGGAGGCCTACAATGAGCAGTTCTTC.